Following are 19 T cell receptor beta chains from one sample sequenced in a study of human T cells and chemical hapten exposure. Time point of the sample: pre-sensitization, week 0. Described treatment: therapeutic diphenylcyclopropenone sensitization with weekly scalp DPC. Each CDR3 protein gets one entry after TCRdb re-called the RACE reads with MiXCR. The table has more than 80,000 distinct CDR3 sequences, 10% to 14% seen once. The starting material was whole blood, obtained in connection with sensitization to the hapten diphenylcyclopropenone (DPC). Receptors were obtained from a woman aged 55-75 years with alopecia areata. Some clones in this sample may be carry-over from other donors' samples.

V and J are TRBV18 and TRBJ1-5; 8 bases agree with TRBD1. The CDR3 has 17 residues. Per germline, CDR1 KGHSH and CDR2 LQKENI. The V and J ends lost 1 base and 6 bases, in that order; junction bases with no gene match: 11. The CDR3 region is CASSPRQGIGLSQPQHF. In nucleotides, the CDR3 is TGTGCCAGCTCACCACGACAGGGGATAGGGTTAAGTCAGCCCCAGCATTTT. The whole variable domain, filled in from reference TRBV18 and TRBJ1-5, reads NAGVMQNPRHLVRRRGQEARLRCSPMKGHSHVYWYRQLPEEGLKFMVYLQKENIIDESGMPKERFSAEFPKEGPSILRIQQVVRGDSAAYFCASSPRQGIGLSQPQHFGDGTRLSIL.

This clonotype occurred a few times. CDR3 coding DNA: TGTGCCAGTAGTATTGGAGTCAGGGGGCTTCAGCCCCAGCATTTT. This codes for CASSIGVRGLQPQHF. The chain links TRBV19 to TRBJ1-5; 8 nucleotides match TRBD1. The V gene end was trimmed by 3 bases and the J gene end by 6 bases; junction bases not matched to a gene: 7. Germline V gene data show CDR1 as LNHDA and CDR2 as SQIVND (reference sequence). This CDR3 has 15 residues. The full variable domain, with the rest looked up from reference TRBV19 and TRBJ1-5, is DGGITQSPKYLFRKEGQNVTLSCEQNLNHDAMYWYRQDPGQGLRLIYYSQIVNDFQKGDIAEGYSVSREKKESFPLTVTSAQKNPTAFYLCASSIGVRGLQPQHFGDGTRLSIL.

The sample holds many counts of this clonotype. CDR3 loop: CSARDPTGAADTQYF. CDR3 bases: TGCAGTGCTAGAGATCCGACAGGGGCGGCAGATACGCAGTATTTT. The gene calls are TRBV20-1 and TRBJ2-3, with TRBD1 matching over 8 bases. Germline trimming cut 0 bases from V and 4 bases from J; bases unmatched to any gene: 6. Germline V gene data show CDR1 as DFQATT and CDR2 as SNEGSKA (reference sequence). The CDR3 consists of 15 residues.

This clonotype was detected a few times. V usage is TRBV20-1 and J usage is TRBJ2-7, with TRBD2 matching 9 bases. The CDR3 runs 13 residues. Germline CDR1 reads DFQATT; CDR2 reads SNEGSKA (reference sequence). The trim removed 2 bases at V and 5 bases at J, leaving 4 bases unmatched. The CDR3 DNA is TGCAGTGCTAGATGGCGGGGGGGGAACGAGCAGTACTTC. It codes for CSARWRGGNEQYF.

This clonotype occurred many times. The chain employs TRBV7-2 and TRBJ1-1, with TRBD1 matching 7 bases. V dropped 7 bases and J dropped 5; count of bases not matched to a gene: 7. Looked up from germline, CDR1 is SGHTA and CDR2 is FQGNSA. This CDR3 region has 13 residues. DNA for the CDR3: TGTGCCAGCAACGACAGGGTAGGGACTGAAGCTTTCTTT. Protein product: CASNDRVGTEAFF. The full variable domain, rest sourced from reference TRBV7-2 and TRBJ1-1, is GAGVSQSPSNKVTEKGKDVELRCDPISGHTALYWYRQSLGQGLEFLIYFQGNSAPDKSGLPSDRFSAERTGGSVSTLTIQRTQQEDSAVYLCASNDRVGTEAFFGQGTRLTVV.

This clonotype was detected ten times or more. The chain combines TRBV7-3 with TRBJ1-1; D is uncertain. The germline CDR1 and CDR2 sequences are SGHTA and FQGTGA. The length of the CDR3 is 14 residues. V gave up 7 bases and J gave up 4 bases, with 16 bases separating them. Written as DNA, the CDR3 is TGTGCCAGCAAACGGGGTGGGATGGCCACTGAAGCTTTCTTT. It specifies CASKRGGMATEAFF.

This clonotype was detected only a few times. The chain couples TRBV7-9 to TRBJ2-5, with 7 positions matching TRBD1. Germline V gene lookup returns CDR1 SEHNR and CDR2 FQNEAQ (reference sequence). The CDR3 covers 15 residues. V shed 3 bases, J shed 1 base, and the junction held 5 bases outside the gene matches. The CDR3 DNA follows: TGTGCCAGCAGCTTTTTCGGACAGGTCCAAGAGACCCAGTACTTC. Translated, it gives CASSFFGQVQETQYF.

The table lists this clonotype with a few counts. The chain recombines TRBV29-1 with TRBJ2-6, with D unresolved. The CDR3 is 14 residues long. Trimming removed 3 bases at V and 0 bases at J, with 6 bases between. CDR1 is SQVTM and CDR2 is ANQGSEA in the germline V gene. CDR3 region: CSVDVDSGANVLTF. The CDR3 DNA reads as TGCAGCGTTGACGTAGACTCTGGGGCCAACGTCCTGACTTTC.

The V call is TRBV5-1, the J call TRBJ2-6; no clear D. The CDR3 runs to 14 residues. Germline assignment: CDR1 SGHRS and CDR2 YFSETQ. The V and J ends lost 8 bases and 1 base respectively, with 10 bases between them. The CDR3 nucleotides read TGCGCCAGTACTCAAACTTCTGGGGCCAACGTCCTGACTTTC. Protein: CASTQTSGANVLTF.

This clonotype was detected ten times or more. J is TRBJ1-2 and V is TRBV24-1; D unclear. Trimming left V 3 bases short and J 2 bases short, with 12 bases between. The length of the CDR3 is 15 residues. Germline CDR1 KGHDR, CDR2 SFDVKD. The CDR3 is CATSDAGRVNYGYTF. In nucleotides, the CDR3 is TGTGCCACCAGTGATGCCGGACGGGTGAACTATGGCTACACCTTC.

In its sample, this clonotype was seen many times. The chain employs TRBV12-3 or TRBV12-4 and TRBJ1-5; D unresolved. The CDR3 is 17 amino acids. V was clipped by 0 bases and J by 4 bases, with 16 bases between them. CDR3 residues: CASSLASRTRGNQPQHF. In DNA, the CDR3 is TGTGCCAGCAGTTTAGCGAGCAGAACCCGAGGGAATCAGCCCCAGCATTTT.

J is TRBJ2-5 and V is TRBV5-4; TRBD1 might be the D (6 bases). Germline V CDR1 and CDR2: SGHNT, YYREEE (reference sequence). This CDR3 is built from 14 residues. Trimming left V 0 bases short and J 7 bases short, with 13 bases between. This chain's CDR3 is CASSLDRAVGTQYF. The CDR3 coding sequence is TGTGCCAGCAGCTTGGACAGGGCGGTCGGGACCCAGTACTTC. Complete variable domain (other parts from reference TRBV5-4 and TRBJ2-5): ETGVTQSPTHLIKTRGQQVTLRCSSQSGHNTVSWYQQALGQGPQFIFQYYREEENGRGNFPPRFSGLQFPNYSSELNVNALELDDSALYLCASSLDRAVGTQYFGPGTRLLVL.

This clonotype was detected many times. The rearrangement joins TRBV20-1 to TRBJ2-1; TRBD1 matches at 11 bases. Germline CDR1 reads DFQATT; CDR2 reads SNEGSKA (reference sequence). This CDR3 has 18 residues. J lost 1 base, V lost 6 bases, and 14 bases had no gene match. The CDR3 spells CSADPPWTGGLSYNEQFF. The CDR3 nucleotides are TGCAGTGCCGACCCACCCTGGACAGGGGGCCTTTCCTACAATGAGCAGTTCTTC.

This rearrangement joins TRBV11-2 to TRBJ1-5, with D maybe TRBD1 (5 bases). The CDR3 is 14 amino acids. Germline V gene data show CDR1 as SGHAT and CDR2 as FQNNGV. V shed 5 bases and J shed 3 bases, with 11 bases lying between them. The CDR3 here is CASSPGTANQPQHF. The DNA for the CDR3 is TGTGCCAGCAGCCCGGGGACGGCCAATCAGCCCCAGCATTTT.

This clonotype was found a few times. Its ends do not fully match the called genes, so a read error is possible. This rearrangement joins TRBV10-3 to TRBJ2-2, with a possible D match to TRBD1 (6 bases). The germline CDR1 and CDR2 sequences are ENHRY and SYGVKD. CDR3 length: 12 amino acids. The CDR3 protein is CAIGRDTGELFF. The CDR3 region has the DNA TGTGCCATCGGCCGGGACACGGGGGAGCTGTTTTTT.

This clonotype was detected ten times or more. J is TRBJ2-7 and V is TRBV2; perhaps TRBD2 as D (5 bases). V was pared by 2 bases and J by 3 bases, with 14 bases between. The germline V gene has CDR1 SNHLY and CDR2 FYNNEI. This CDR3 has 15 amino acids. In DNA form, the CDR3 reads TGTGCCAGCAGTGAATGGAGGTTCCGGGACTACGAGCAGTACTTC. It encodes CASSEWRFRDYEQYF.

This clonotype occurred many times. V usage is TRBV2 and J usage is TRBJ2-2; D unresolved. Germline CDR1 SNHLY, CDR2 FYNNEI. Trimming pared 7 bases from V and 2 bases from J, leaving 8 bases between. The CDR3 runs 13 residues. This CDR3 reads CASKISNTGELFF. DNA for the CDR3: TGTGCCAGCAAAATCAGCAACACCGGGGAGCTGTTTTTT. Variable domain in full (rest from reference TRBV2 and TRBJ2-2): EPEVTQTPSHQVTQMGQEVILRCVPISNHLYFYWYRQILGQKVEFLVSFYNNEISEKSEIFDDQFSVERPDGSNFTLKIRSTKLEDSAMYFCASKISNTGELFFGEGSRLTVL.

This clonotype was counted once. This sequence joins TRBV29-1 and TRBJ2-1, with D uncertain. Germline V lookup: CDR1 SQVTM, CDR2 ANQGSEA. V gave up 2 bases and J gave up 5 bases, with 13 bases separating them. The CDR3 totals 14 residues. CDR3 in amino acids: CSVEWVVRNNEQFF. In DNA form, the CDR3 reads TGCAGCGTTGAATGGGTAGTCCGTAACAATGAGCAGTTCTTC.

This clonotype was seen only a few times. The chain recombines TRBV5-1 with TRBJ2-1; 7 nucleotides align to TRBD1. V trimming: 1 base; J trimming: 6 bases; junction bases outside the gene matches: 4. This CDR3 has 14 amino acids. CDR1 and CDR2 (germline): SGHRS, YFSETQ. CDR3 sequence: CASSLLQGTNEQFF. The CDR3, as DNA: TGCGCCAGCAGCTTGTTACAGGGGACCAATGAGCAGTTCTTC.